The table lists the clone carrying this T cell receptor beta chain with a few counts. The antigen is undetermined. The sample belongs to a study of CD8 T cells in ankylosing spondylitis. The study, taken as a whole, reports: Blood of patients with ankylosing spondylitis appeared to be characterized by a TCR beta motif of roughly eight highly homologous variants.

TCRdb called the 5' RACE reads again in MiXCR, with one record for every CDR3 protein. The table records about 450,000 distinct CDR3 sequences, roughly 26% of them present only once. CDR1 is DFQATT, CDR2 SNEGSKA, per germline (reference sequence). Trimming left V 6 bases short and J 4 bases short, with 15 bases between. There are 13 residues in the CDR3. The receptor was derived from a male donor with ankylosing spondylitis. Sequences were obtained from blood, either unsorted or a sorted T cell fraction (not recorded which). The J gene is TRBJ1-2, the V gene TRBV20-1; D may be TRBD1 (5 bases). The DNA of the CDR3 is TGCAGTGCCCCCGAGGGACGGTCCTATGGCTACACCTTC. This gives the protein CSAPEGRSYGYTF.